This T cell receptor (beta chain) was recorded in a study of beta chain features in type 1 diabetes. Study results and limitations: Moderately but significantly shorter TCRB CDR3s were found in Type 1 diabetes patients in all four CD4+ subsets. Researchers could not determine here whether HLA type influences TCRB rearrangement.

Investigators reverse transcribed all isolated RNA, so they sequenced expressed TCRB transcripts. There were approximately 3.7 million reads on average in the naive, central memory and regulatory T cell samples. TCRdb's copy holds only in-frame clones and misses some; the assay was immunoSEQ multiplex PCR. The table includes approximately 360,000 clones, 10% to 15% detected once. With 10 bases clipped from V and 4 bases from J, the junction kept 9 bases outside the gene matches. Germline V gene data show CDR1 as ENHRY and CDR2 as SYGVKD. This CDR3 contains 14 residues. This clone was counted between two and nine times. The antigen remains undetermined.

The clonotype comes from a woman aged 18-30 years with type 1 diabetes. Sequenced material: naive CD4+ T cells from blood. The chain combines TRBV10-3 with TRBJ1-1, with 10 bases identical to TRBD1. The CDR3 nucleotides read TGTGCCACCGAAAATGGACAGGGGGGCACTGAAGCTTTCTTT. Translating it yields CATENGQGGTEAFF.